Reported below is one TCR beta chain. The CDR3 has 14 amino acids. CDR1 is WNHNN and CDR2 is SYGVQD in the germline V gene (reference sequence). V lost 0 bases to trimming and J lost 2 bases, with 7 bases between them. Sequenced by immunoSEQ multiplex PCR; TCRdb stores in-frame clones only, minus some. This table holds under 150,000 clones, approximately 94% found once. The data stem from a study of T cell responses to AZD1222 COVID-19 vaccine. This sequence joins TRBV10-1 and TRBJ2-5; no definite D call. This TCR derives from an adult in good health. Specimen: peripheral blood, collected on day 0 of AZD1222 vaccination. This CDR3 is CASSESGSQETQYF. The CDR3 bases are TGCGCCAGCAGTGAGTCGGGTTCTCAAGAGACCCAGTACTTC.